This T cell receptor (beta chain) was identified in a study of CD8 T cells in Susac syndrome. General study points: The CD4+ T cell repertoire of patients with Susac syndrome showed no detectable clonal expansion.

About 0.5 to 1 ug RNA was reverse transcribed with random hexamers. TCRdb redid the calling of the immunoSEQ multiplex PCR reads with MiXCR, one entry per CDR3 protein. The sample holds around 180,000 distinct CDR3 sequences, around 94% seen once. Concerning this clonotype: The antigen is not known.

Germline assignment: CDR1 SGHAT and CDR2 FQDESV (reference sequence). The CDR3 is 13 amino acids. V lost 1 base to trimming and J lost 11 bases, with 12 bases between them. Negative magnetic isolation gave CD8+ and CD4+ cells; FACS enriched CD8+ TEMRA. The chain uses TRBV11-1 and TRBJ2-4; no definite D call. The sequenced sample consisted of CD4+ T cells from PBMCs. This clonotype was obtained from a human donor with Susac syndrome. The CDR3 bases are TGTGCCAGCAGCTTAGGGGCACACTCCCTTCAGTACTTC. Amino acids: CASSLGAHSLQYF.